This T cell receptor (beta chain) was documented in a study of response to subunit inactivated influenza vaccine. MiXCR, run by TCRdb on the RT-PCR reads, gives a single entry per CDR3 protein. The table includes more than 400,000 distinct CDR3 sequences, approximately 7.3% detected once. Whole-study findings and limits: Each seasonal flu vaccination may recruit only limited new T cells, authors suggested.

This clonotype was detected ten times or more. No antigen is known for it. Trimming cost V 3 bases and J 0 bases, with 13 bases left between them. CDR3 size: 15 residues. Germline CDR1 DFQATT, CDR2 SNEGSKA (reference sequence). The specimen comprised PBMCs from blood, sampled around 25 months after vaccination. The chain is built from TRBV20-1 and TRBJ2-3; perhaps TRBD2 as D (5 bases). This receptor was obtained from a man aged 50-75 years who received an inactivated influenza vaccine. CDR3 nucleotide sequence: TGCAGTGCTAGTTCGCTAGCAGAGAGCACAGATACGCAGTATTTT. It is translated as CSASSLAESTDTQYF.